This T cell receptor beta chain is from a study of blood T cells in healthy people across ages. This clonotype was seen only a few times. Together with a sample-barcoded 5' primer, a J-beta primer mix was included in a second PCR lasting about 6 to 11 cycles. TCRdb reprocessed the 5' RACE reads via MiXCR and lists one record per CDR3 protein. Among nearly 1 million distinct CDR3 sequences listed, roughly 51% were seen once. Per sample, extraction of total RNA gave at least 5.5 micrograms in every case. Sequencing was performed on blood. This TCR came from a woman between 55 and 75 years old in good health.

This chain's CDR3 is CASSLARGSYNEQFF. The CDR3, as DNA: TGTGCCAGCAGCTTGGCGCGGGGCTCCTACAATGAGCAGTTCTTC. The chain is built from TRBV7-2 and TRBJ2-1; D might be TRBD2 (6 bases). Deletions cut 3 bases from V and 0 bases from J, with 9 bases between. The CDR3 extends over 15 amino acids. Germline CDR1 SGHTA, CDR2 FQGNSA.